The clone carrying this T cell receptor (beta chain) showed up many times. One end of the junction varies from germline; a read error may be responsible. The V gene's germline CDR1 is SGHAT and CDR2 FQNNGV. The CDR3 extends over 14 amino acids. The data were obtained in a study of T cells in Graves' hyperthyroidism and ophthalmopathy. TCR beta CDR3 regions were amplified from RNA. TCR CDR3 regions were first amplified by RT-PCR with HTBI primers. One entry per CDR3 protein results from TCRdb running MiXCR on the multiplex PCR reads. The profile shows about 420,000 distinct CDR3 sequences, around 14% of them singletons.

Material: blood. The sequence came from a young woman with Graves' hyperthyroidism. V usage is TRBV11-2 and J usage is TRBJ1-4, with a tentative D call TRBD1 (6 bases). CDR3 in amino acids: CASTLGGYNEKLFF. The CDR3 DNA reads as TGTGCCAGCACCTTAGGGGGGTATAATGAAAAACTGTTTTTT.